The subject of this entry is one T cell receptor (beta chain). This specimen belongs to a study of blood T cell repertoires in COVID-19. Across the whole study: From the United States, Italy and Spain came samples of acute and convalescent COVID-19. T cells, B-cell-depleted T cells, or PBMCs supplied cDNA or gDNA.

Per the original methods: Using reference gene primer amplification, nucleated cell counts were estimated. Profiling relied on immunoSEQ multiplex PCR, and the TCRdb table lists in-frame clones only, not all of them. The V and J calls and clone size come from that table; D and trimming were worked out from the DNA. The sample includes approximately 73,000 clones, more than 75% of them seen just once. The CDR3 has 13 amino acids. Trimming took off 2 bases at V and 9 bases at J, with 11 bases between the two ends. Germline lookup yields CDR1 KGHSH and CDR2 LQKENI. The TCR was taken from a woman aged 55-70 years with acute or convalescent COVID-19. The genes are TRBV18 and TRBJ2-1, with a weak D call TRBD2 (5 bases). Source material: peripheral blood. CDR3 protein: CASSPDYKREQFF. CDR3 in DNA: TGTGCCAGCTCACCAGACTATAAACGTGAGCAGTTCTTC.